The following is a TCR beta chain sequence with its context. The antigen is unknown. The CDR3 covers 15 residues. Trimming at V came to 1 base and at J to 0 bases, leaving 0 bases not matched to a gene. Germline V lookup: CDR1 LNHDA, CDR2 SQIVND (reference sequence). 60 Vbeta and 13 Jbeta primers were used in PCR. Clones were sequenced by immunoSEQ multiplex PCR, and TCRdb holds only the in-frame ones, with some missing. Seen here are about 130,000 clones, around 80% observed once, and the top ten hold 2.7%. The data were taken from a study of cytomegalovirus exposure and HLA in healthy donors. Study-wide results and limits: Associated with cytomegalovirus, according to the listing, were 150 to 200 TCR beta chains.

The chain is built from TRBV19 and TRBJ1-3, with 7 positions matching TRBD1. The source is a boy between 2 and 10 years old in good health and CMV-seronegative. The sequencing sample was made of PBMCs. CDR3 sequence (DNA): TGTGCCAGTAGTATAGGACAGGGCTCTGGAAACACCATATATTTT. Amino acids: CASSIGQGSGNTIYF.